These 30 T cell receptor beta chains were sequenced from one sample in a study of Ad26.COV2.S vaccination and SARS-CoV-2 variants. TCRdb's copy holds only in-frame clones and misses some; the assay was immunoSEQ multiplex PCR. The sample has 180,000 or so clones; approximately 90% are singletons. The specimen comprised peripheral blood, sampled after recovery from COVID-19. The receptor set was obtained from a human donor who had recovered from COVID-19.

The V gene is TRBV5-8, the J gene TRBJ2-1; 11 bases match TRBD2. Trimming took 6 bases from V and 4 from J; bases not matched to a gene: 9. Germline loops: CDR1 SGHTS, CDR2 YDEGEE. The CDR3 contains 16 residues. The CDR3 region is CASMPLGTSGYNEQFF. CDR3 coding DNA: TGTGCCAGCATGCCCTTGGGGACTAGCGGTTACAATGAGCAGTTCTTC.

V gene TRBV4-2 combines with J gene TRBJ1-2; tentatively, D is TRBD1 (6 bases). The CDR3 contains 13 residues. Germline CDR1 LGHNA, CDR2 YNFKEQ. The germline V and J ends were trimmed by 0 bases and 8 bases, with 10 bases remaining between them. As DNA, the CDR3 is TGTGCCAGCAGCCAAGATAAGGGGGGAGGCTACACCTTC. Translation gives CASSQDKGGGYTF.

This rearrangement joins TRBV6-2 or TRBV6-3 to TRBJ2-1; the D is unclear. CDR3 length equals 15 residues. Trimming removed 1 base at V and 0 bases at J, with 7 bases between. Germline loops: CDR1 MNHEY, CDR2 SVGEGT. The CDR3: CASSYLSSSYNEQFF. The CDR3, as DNA: TGTGCCAGCAGTTACTTGTCAAGCTCCTACAATGAGCAGTTCTTC.

The chain carries TRBV2 and TRBJ1-2; TRBD1 is a possible D gene (6 bases). CDR1 and CDR2 from the germline V gene are SNHLY and FYNNEI. The CDR3 is 14 amino acids. V was shortened by 10 bases and J by 2 bases, with 17 bases between the two germline ends. Here the CDR3 DNA reads TGTGCCACCCCAACCACCGGACAGAACTATGGCTACACCTTC. Protein: CATPTTGQNYGYTF.

The chain combines TRBV10-3 with TRBJ1-2; perhaps TRBD1 as D (6 bases). The ends were cut back, 10 bases at V and 4 bases at J, with 13 bases in the middle. The CDR3 sequence is 12 residues long. Looked up from germline, CDR1 is ENHRY and CDR2 is SYGVKD. DNA for the CDR3: TGTGCCACCGAGGACAGCCGCTATGGCTACACCTTC. As protein: CATEDSRYGYTF.

V usage is TRBV3-1 (or the pseudogene TRBV3-2) and J usage is TRBJ2-3; D unclear. CDR1 and CDR2 (germline): LGHDT, YNNKEL (reference sequence). The CDR3 extends over 12 amino acids. V lost 4 bases and J lost 5, with 7 bases in between. CDR3 sequence: CASSRFGDTQYF. In nucleotides, the CDR3 is TGTGCCAGCAGCCGCTTCGGAGATACGCAGTATTTT.

In regard to this clone: Other DNA sequences in the same sample also yield this CDR3. CDR3 in DNA: TGTGCCAGCAGCTTAGAAGAGACCCAGTACTTC. Residues: CASSLEETQYF. The rearrangement joins TRBV11-2 to TRBJ2-5, with D unresolved. The ends were cut back, 0 bases at V and 4 bases at J, with 0 bases in the middle. This CDR3 region has 11 residues. CDR1 is SGHAT, CDR2 FQNNGV, per germline.

CDR3 residues: CASSVVPGQQNTEAFF. In nucleotides, the CDR3 is TGTGCCAGCAGCGTAGTGCCGGGACAGCAGAACACTGAAGCTTTCTTT. V and J are TRBV9 and TRBJ1-1, with 7 bases fitting TRBD1. The CDR3 is made up of 16 amino acids. In germline, CDR1 is SGDLS, CDR2 YYNGEE. The V and J ends lost 0 bases and 1 base, in that order; junction bases with no gene match: 6.

V usage is TRBV30 and J usage is TRBJ2-1; 8 nucleotides align to TRBD2. The CDR3 runs to 12 residues. The junction had 3 bases not matched to a gene; V was cut back by 2 bases and J by 9 bases. CDR1 and CDR2 (germline): GTSNPN, SVGIG (reference sequence). The CDR3 region has the DNA TGTGCCTGGAGTAGCGGGAGTGGTGAGCAGTTCTTC. Residues: CAWSSGSGEQFF.

This clone has a single count. The chain couples TRBV2 to TRBJ1-2; perhaps TRBD1 as D (6 bases). Between the trimmed V and J ends, which lost 5 bases and 8 bases, there was a span of 15 bases. The CDR3 runs to 13 residues. CDR1 is SNHLY, CDR2 FYNNEI, per germline. The CDR3: CASSFQGYEGYTF. Written as DNA, the CDR3 is TGTGCCAGCAGTTTTCAGGGGTATGAGGGCTACACCTTC.

The rearrangement links TRBV11-1 to TRBJ2-7; 7 bases align to TRBD1. CDR1 is SGHAT and CDR2 is FQDESV in the germline V gene (reference sequence). V was clipped by 2 bases and J by 6 bases; unmatched bases: 4. There are 13 residues in the CDR3. This CDR3 reads CASSLLTGVEQYF. For the CDR3, the DNA is TGTGCCAGCAGCTTACTCACAGGGGTCGAGCAGTACTTC.

The chain combines TRBV3-1 (or the pseudogene TRBV3-2) with TRBJ2-7, with D perhaps assigned TRBD1 or TRBD2 (6 bases each). Trimming took 1 base from V and 2 from J, leaving 12 bases between them. The CDR3 loop spans 15 amino acids. The germline V gene encodes CDR1 LGHDT and CDR2 YNNKEL (reference sequence). The CDR3 region is CASSQGPGEAYEQYF. The DNA for the CDR3 is TGTGCCAGCAGCCAAGGCCCAGGGGAGGCCTACGAGCAGTACTTC.

The chain employs TRBV7-3 and TRBJ1-1; D unresolved. The CDR3 covers 13 residues. CDR1 SGHTA and CDR2 FQGTGA come from the germline V gene. Trimming left V 3 bases short and J 2 bases short, with 7 bases between. Here the CDR3 reads CASSFGDNTEAFF. In DNA, the CDR3 is TGTGCCAGCAGCTTCGGGGATAACACTGAAGCTTTCTTT.

The chain links TRBV25-1 to TRBJ2-2, with TRBD2 matching 7 bases. V lost 6 bases and J lost 5; bases outside the gene matches: 6. CDR1 is MGHDK, CDR2 SYGVNS, per germline. This CDR3 spans 14 amino acids. In DNA form, the CDR3 reads TGTGCCAGCAGAACGGGACTATTTACCGGGGAGCTGTTTTTT. This encodes CASRTGLFTGELFF.

This clone was counted between two and nine times. The chain joins TRBV4-1 to TRBJ2-1; D remains unclear. Trimming pared 0 bases from V and 13 bases from J, leaving 13 bases between. The CDR3 runs to 13 residues. From germline, CDR1 is MGHRA and CDR2 YSYEKL. CDR3 DNA: TGCGCCAGCAGCCAAGATAGGGCCGACCTTCAGTTCTTC. This gives the protein CASSQDRADLQFF.

The chain links TRBV6-6 to TRBJ1-4, with D possibly matching TRBD1 (6 bases). The CDR3 is made up of 13 amino acids. Germline-derived CDR1 and CDR2 are MNHNY and SVGAGI (reference sequence). The V end lost 7 bases, the J end lost 8 bases, and 14 bases lay between the germline ends. DNA of the CDR3: TGTGCCAGCACTCAGGGGAGGGAAGAAAAACTGTTTTTT. It specifies CASTQGREEKLFF.

In this sample, this clone turned up once. The chain recombines TRBV11-2 with TRBJ1-1; no clear D. Trimming took 2 bases from V and 3 from J, leaving 10 bases between them. Germline lookup yields CDR1 SGHAT and CDR2 FQNNGV. The CDR3 contains 14 residues. The CDR3 reads CASSLNPGDTEAFF. The CDR3 DNA is TGTGCCAGCAGCTTAAACCCCGGAGACACTGAAGCTTTCTTT.

The rearrangement links TRBV18 to TRBJ2-4, with D maybe TRBD1 (5 bases). Germline lookup yields CDR1 KGHSH and CDR2 LQKENI. The CDR3 loop spans 15 amino acids. Trimming took 2 bases from V and 7 from J, leaving 15 bases between them. In DNA form, the CDR3 reads TGTGCCAGCTCACCAACGCGACAGTCTCTGAACATTCAGTACTTC. It codes for CASSPTRQSLNIQYF.

The J gene is TRBJ1-5, the V gene TRBV7-8; no definite D call. Germline values: CDR1 SGHVS, CDR2 FQNEAQ. V dropped 2 bases and J dropped 0 bases, with 8 bases sitting between them. CDR3 length: 15 residues. The CDR3: CASSLSTYSNQPQHF. CDR3 nucleotides: TGTGCCAGCAGCTTAAGCACTTATAGCAATCAGCCCCAGCATTTT.

This rearrangement joins TRBV2 to TRBJ2-2; 10 positions agree with TRBD2. The CDR3 sequence is 14 residues long. V trimming: 6 bases; J trimming: 4 bases; junction bases outside the gene matches: 2. CDR1 is SNHLY and CDR2 is FYNNEI in the germline V gene. CDR3: CASSRLAGTGELFF. DNA for the CDR3: TGTGCCAGCAGCCGACTAGCGGGCACCGGGGAGCTGTTTTTT.

This clone was seen once. The chain has TRBV5-5 and TRBJ1-1; TRBD1 is a possible D gene (5 bases). The CDR3 runs 15 residues. Trimming took off 0 bases at V and 3 bases at J, with 12 bases between the two ends. Germline CDR1 SGHKS, CDR2 YYEKEE (reference sequence). The CDR3 here is CASSLVSGGDTEAFF. DNA for the CDR3: TGTGCCAGCAGCTTGGTGTCCGGGGGGGACACTGAAGCTTTCTTT.

The genes are TRBV27 and TRBJ2-5; D gene unclear. From germline, CDR1 is MNHEY and CDR2 SMNVEV (reference sequence). Trimming shortened V by 3 bases and J by 5 bases, and 10 bases separated the two germline ends. The CDR3 has 13 amino acids. The CDR3 region has the DNA TGTGCCAGCAGTTTCCTGACCGGGGAGACCCAGTACTTC. It encodes CASSFLTGETQYF.

The chain is built from TRBV28 and TRBJ1-1; D is undetermined. V lost 2 bases and J 3 bases, leaving 7 bases between the germline ends. CDR1 is MDHEN, CDR2 SYDVKM, per germline. The CDR3 extends over 13 amino acids. The CDR3 loop is CASSLDGHTEAFF. The CDR3 DNA follows: TGTGCCAGCAGTTTAGACGGACACACTGAAGCTTTCTTT. The entire variable domain, with the rest obtained from reference TRBV28 and TRBJ1-1, is as follows: DVKVTQSSRYLVKRTGEKVFLECVQDMDHENMFWYRQDPGLGLRLIYFSYDVKMKEKGDIPEGYSVSREKKERFSLILESASTNQTSMYLCASSLDGHTEAFFGQGTRLTVV.

The rearrangement joins TRBV18 to TRBJ2-7, with D maybe TRBD2 (5 bases). Per germline, CDR1 KGHSH and CDR2 LQKENI. V lost 4 bases, J lost 4 bases, and 20 bases lay in between. CDR3 length equals 16 residues. CDR3 residues: CASSQGTRNPRYEQYF. The CDR3 region has the DNA TGTGCCAGCTCACAGGGAACTAGGAATCCTCGGTACGAGCAGTACTTC.

V usage is TRBV11-1 and J usage is TRBJ2-1, with TRBD2 identical over 8 bases. The CDR3 consists of 14 residues. The V gene end was trimmed by 2 bases and the J gene end by 9 bases; junction bases not matched to a gene: 6. Germline V lookup: CDR1 SGHAT, CDR2 FQDESV (reference sequence). The CDR3 region is CASSLFGGAGEQFF. The CDR3 DNA is TGTGCCAGCAGCTTATTCGGGGGGGCCGGTGAGCAGTTCTTC.

The chain has TRBV5-1 and TRBJ2-5, with 10 bases identical to TRBD1. With 3 bases clipped from V and 4 bases from J, the junction kept 6 bases outside the gene matches. CDR3 length: 15 residues. Germline V lookup: CDR1 SGHRS, CDR2 YFSETQ. For the CDR3, the DNA is TGCGCCAGCAGCTCCGGGACAGGGGAAGTAGAGACCCAGTACTTC. This codes for CASSSGTGEVETQYF. Drawing the rest from reference TRBV5-1 and TRBJ2-5, the complete variable domain is KAGVTQTPRYLIKTRGQQVTLSCSPISGHRSVSWYQQTPGQGLQFLFEYFSETQRNKGNFPGRFSGRQFSNSRSEMNVSTLELGDSALYLCASSSGTGEVETQYFGPGTRLLVL.

The DNA for the CDR3 is TGTGCCAGCAGTTTATTGGAGCGGGAGACCCAGTACTTC. Protein: CASSLLERETQYF. The V and J genes are TRBV27 and TRBJ2-5, with D possibly being TRBD2 (5 bases). Germline assignment: CDR1 MNHEY and CDR2 SMNVEV (reference sequence). V was pared by 1 base and J by 5 bases, with 8 bases between. The CDR3 covers 13 residues.

Here the CDR3 reads CASSSGLAGGPTDTQYF. In nucleotides, the CDR3 is TGCGCCAGCAGCTCCGGACTAGCGGGAGGGCCCACAGATACGCAGTATTTT. V gene TRBV5-1 combines with J gene TRBJ2-3; 15 bases align to TRBD2. The CDR3 is 17 residues long. V was clipped by 3 bases and J by 2 bases; unmatched bases: 4. Germline V gene data show CDR1 as SGHRS and CDR2 as YFSETQ.

The V call is TRBV24-1, the J call TRBJ2-1; 7 nucleotides agree with TRBD1. Germline trimming cut 3 bases from V and 5 bases from J; bases unmatched to any gene: 6. The germline gives CDR1 KGHDR, CDR2 SFDVKD. The CDR3 runs to 15 residues. The CDR3: CATSDPDRVNNEQFF. The CDR3 coding sequence is TGTGCCACCAGTGATCCCGACAGGGTAAACAATGAGCAGTTCTTC.

This chain joins TRBV4-1 and TRBJ2-2, with 15 bases matching TRBD2. Unmatched junction bases numbered 10, after V lost 4 bases and J lost 4 bases. The CDR3 contains 19 residues. Germline V CDR1 and CDR2: MGHRA, YSYEKL. CDR3 sequence reads: CASSLRDKGLAGGTGELFF. CDR3 in DNA: TGCGCCAGCAGCCTCCGGGACAAGGGACTAGCGGGGGGCACCGGGGAGCTGTTTTTT.